Presented here are 27 T cell receptor beta chains from one specimen sequenced in a study of cytomegalovirus exposure and HLA in healthy donors (dated by TCRdb to about 2017). The library relied on the immunoSEQ multiplex PCR assay. A mixture of 60 forward primers for TCR Vbeta segments and 13 reverse primers for TCR Jbeta segments was used in the multiplex PCR. The table comes from immuneACCESS by way of TCRdb, which keeps in-frame sequences with V and J called. Part of the clones is missing from these tables; in studies checked, under half for an unresolved V gene and the rest for unknown reasons. The sample table records 50,000 or so clones; approximately 85% of these occur just once. The ten largest make up approximately 2.5% of the sample. The sequencing sample was made of PBMCs. The receptors shown here come from a boy aged 5-17 years in good health and CMV-seropositive.

J is TRBJ2-3 and V is TRBV7-6; no clear D. The CDR3 has 20 residues. Trimming stripped 0 bases from V and 1 base from J, with 23 bases between. Germline assignment: CDR1 SGHVS and CDR2 FNYEAQ. The CDR3 sequence is CASSLAFTGDSGWGTDTQYF. CDR3 bases: TGTGCCAGCAGCTTAGCTTTCACGGGTGACTCCGGCTGGGGCACAGATACGCAGTATTTT. Drawing the rest from reference TRBV7-6 and TRBJ2-3, the complete variable domain is GAGVSQSPRYKVTKRGQDVALRCDPISGHVSLYWYRQALGQGPEFLTYFNYEAQQDKSGLPNDRFSAERPEGSISTLTIQRTEQRDSAMYRCASSLAFTGDSGWGTDTQYFGPGTRLTVL.

The sample holds one count of this clone. The V and J genes are TRBV2 and TRBJ2-5; no clear D gene. V was pared by 6 bases and J by 3 bases, with 11 bases between. Germline values: CDR1 SNHLY, CDR2 FYNNEI. The CDR3 has 13 residues. The CDR3 reads CASRDTIKETQYF. In DNA form, the CDR3 reads TGTGCCAGCAGGGATACTATTAAAGAGACCCAGTACTTC.

V usage is TRBV6-4 and J usage is TRBJ2-2; 7 bases fit TRBD2. Germline loops: CDR1 MRHNA, CDR2 SNTAGT. The V gene end was trimmed by 0 bases and the J gene end by 5 bases; junction bases not matched to a gene: 6. The CDR3 sequence is 16 residues long. In nucleotides, the CDR3 is TGTGCCAGCAGTGACTCTCCCAGCGGGGAAACCGGGGAGCTGTTTTTT. Encoded protein: CASSDSPSGETGELFF.

The chain recombines TRBV5-4 with TRBJ1-4, with 7 bases matching TRBD1. Germline values: CDR1 SGHNT, CDR2 YYREEE (reference sequence). V lost 3 bases, J lost 4 bases, and 3 bases stayed unmatched. The CDR3 consists of 14 residues. In DNA, the CDR3 is TGTGCCAGCAGCTCCAGGGGGAATAATGAAAAACTGTTTTTT. Translated: CASSSRGNNEKLFF.

This clone was recorded a few times. The chain combines TRBV6-5 with TRBJ2-3; no reliable D call. The CDR3 sequence is 14 residues long. Trimming removed 7 bases at V and 2 bases at J, with 13 bases between. Germline assignment: CDR1 MNHEY and CDR2 SVGAGI. CDR3 sequence (DNA): TGTGCCAGCAAACGTTTGCGTAACACAGATACGCAGTATTTT. Translating gives CASKRLRNTDTQYF.

The chain combines TRBV5-6 with TRBJ2-7; 10 positions match TRBD1. Trimming cost V 5 bases and J 4 bases; bases outside gene matches: 15. This CDR3 has 17 amino acids. CDR1 SGHDT and CDR2 YYEEEE come from the germline V gene. CDR3 protein: CASSPFRVGTGVYEQYF. CDR3 DNA: TGTGCCAGCAGTCCGTTTAGGGTCGGGACAGGGGTGTACGAGCAGTACTTC. Supplemented by reference TRBV5-6 and TRBJ2-7, the full variable domain reads DAGVTQSPTHLIKTRGQQVTLRCSPKSGHDTVSWYQQALGQGPQFIFQYYEEEERQRGNFPDRFSGHQFPNYSSELNVNALLLGDSALYLCASSPFRVGTGVYEQYFGPGTRLTVT.

The gene calls are TRBV6-1 and TRBJ2-2; D is perhaps TRBD2 (5 bases). The CDR3 has 15 amino acids. V was clipped by 5 bases and J by 4 bases, with 14 bases between them. From germline, CDR1 is MNHNS and CDR2 SASEGT. Here the CDR3 DNA reads TGTGCCAGCAGTTTAGGGATGGGGAGCACCGGGGAGCTGTTTTTT. This codes for CASSLGMGSTGELFF.

The V and J genes are TRBV7-9 and TRBJ1-2; 12 positions agree with TRBD1. The CDR3 extends over 15 amino acids. Trimming took 4 bases from V and 7 from J; bases not matched to a gene: 7. Germline V CDR1 and CDR2: SEHNR, FQNEAQ (reference sequence). The chain's CDR3 is CASSSPGQGAFGYTF. CDR3 DNA: TGTGCCAGCAGCTCACCGGGACAGGGGGCATTTGGCTACACCTTC.

The rearrangement uses TRBV6-6 and TRBJ1-6; 8 bases align to TRBD1. CDR1 MNHNY and CDR2 SVGAGI come from the germline V gene (reference sequence). This CDR3 spans 16 amino acids. V lost 6 bases, J lost 8 bases, and 12 bases stayed unmatched. CDR3 protein: CASSSSGTGSYSPLHF. In DNA, the CDR3 is TGTGCCAGCAGCTCTTCCGGGACAGGCTCTTATTCACCCCTCCACTTT.

The rearrangement joins TRBV6-6 to TRBJ1-6; no firm D call. This CDR3 spans 16 amino acids. Germline assignment: CDR1 MNHNY and CDR2 SVGAGI (reference sequence). V lost 0 bases to trimming and J lost 5 bases, with 11 bases between them. CDR3 sequence: CASSYSIQSHNSPLHF. Written as DNA, the CDR3 is TGTGCCAGCAGTTACTCTATACAATCCCATAATTCACCCCTCCACTTT.

V and J are TRBV5-1 and TRBJ1-1, with 7 bases identical to TRBD1. This CDR3 region has 12 residues. Losses at the gene ends were 0 bases for V and 8 bases for J; bases not matched to a gene: 1. Germline V gives CDR1 SGHRS, CDR2 YFSETQ. CDR3 in amino acids: CASSLGTGEAFF. The CDR3, as DNA: TGCGCCAGCAGCTTGGGGACAGGAGAAGCTTTCTTT.

V and J are TRBV4-1 and TRBJ2-7; D is perhaps TRBD1 (5 bases). V was shortened by 1 base and J by 8 bases, with 12 bases between the two germline ends. This CDR3 is built from 13 residues. Looked up from germline, CDR1 is MGHRA and CDR2 is YSYEKL. The CDR3: CASSQGAGSQQYF. CDR3 coding DNA: TGCGCCAGCAGCCAAGGGGCAGGGTCGCAGCAGTACTTC.

The J gene is TRBJ2-1, the V gene TRBV6-5; D may be TRBD1 (5 bases). Germline CDR1 and CDR2: MNHEY and SVGAGI. The CDR3 spans 14 residues. Trimming took 4 bases from V and 5 from J, leaving 12 bases between them. CDR3 coding DNA: TGTGCCAGCAGTTGGGGCTTCCCCGACAATGAGCAGTTCTTC. It specifies CASSWGFPDNEQFF.

The rearrangement links TRBV10-1 to TRBJ2-7; no definite D call. Trimming removed 3 bases from V and 6 bases from J, with 21 bases in between. The germline V gene encodes CDR1 WNHNN and CDR2 SYGVQD (reference sequence). The length of the CDR3 is 16 residues. CDR3 residues: CASSELINSSPGEQYF. Written as DNA, the CDR3 is TGCGCCAGCAGTGAATTGATAAATTCCAGCCCAGGCGAGCAGTACTTC.

This rearrangement joins TRBV28 to TRBJ2-3; D is unclear. V dropped 6 bases and J dropped 7 bases, with 8 bases sitting between them. This CDR3 has 11 amino acids. From germline, CDR1 is MDHEN and CDR2 SYDVKM. CDR3 nucleotide sequence: TGTGCCAGCAGCTCGCGTTATACGCAGTATTTT. This gives the protein CASSSRYTQYF.

In this sample, this clone turned up a few times. The V call is TRBV7-2, the J call TRBJ2-3; D possibly corresponds to TRBD1 (5 bases). This CDR3 region has 15 residues. The V gene lost 4 bases and the J gene lost 0 bases, with 11 bases spanning the gap. Germline V gene sequence: CDR1 SGHTA, CDR2 FQGNSA. CDR3 nucleotide sequence: TGTGCCAGCAGCTCGTTGGGGCTTAGCACAGATACGCAGTATTTT. It codes for CASSSLGLSTDTQYF.

This clone came up a few times. The V gene is TRBV2, the J gene TRBJ2-4; no definite D call. Germline loops: CDR1 SNHLY, CDR2 FYNNEI. The CDR3 is 17 amino acids. V was trimmed by 3 bases and J by 1 base, leaving 16 bases between them. CDR3 nucleotide sequence: TGTGCCAGCAGTGATTCCCCGCTCGGGTTTGCCAAAAACATTCAGTACTTC. It specifies CASSDSPLGFAKNIQYF. Full variable domain (missing parts from reference TRBV2 and TRBJ2-4): EPEVTQTPSHQVTQMGQEVILRCVPISNHLYFYWYRQILGQKVEFLVSFYNNEISEKSEIFDDQFSVERPDGSNFTLKIRSTKLEDSAMYFCASSDSPLGFAKNIQYFGAGTRLSVL.

The V and J genes are TRBV6-1 and TRBJ1-5; D is undetermined. The CDR3 extends over 11 amino acids. Trimming took 8 bases from V and 4 from J, leaving 6 bases between them. The germline V gene has CDR1 MNHNS and CDR2 SASEGT. CDR3 nucleotides: TGTGCCAGCGGCCCAAATCAGCCCCAGCATTTT. It is translated as CASGPNQPQHF.

This clone has just a few counts. J is TRBJ1-1 and V is TRBV2; D gene unclear. This CDR3 has 14 amino acids. V was cut by 2 bases and J by 4 bases, with 11 bases left in between. CDR1 SNHLY and CDR2 FYNNEI come from the germline V gene. For the CDR3, the DNA is TGTGCCAGCAGTGAAACCTCGGCGGTCACTGAAGCTTTCTTT. Translating gives CASSETSAVTEAFF.

The chain recombines TRBV9 with TRBJ2-3, with 7 bases lining up with TRBD2. Germline lookup yields CDR1 SGDLS and CDR2 YYNGEE. V gave up 0 bases and J gave up 2 bases; unmatched junction bases: 6. The CDR3 spans 16 residues. This CDR3 is CASSVVGGTYTDTQYF. CDR3 DNA: TGTGCCAGCAGCGTAGTGGGGGGGACCTACACAGATACGCAGTATTTT.

The rearrangement links TRBV11-2 to TRBJ2-7; the D is unclear. The CDR3 loop spans 15 amino acids. Trimming cost V 1 base and J 2 bases, with 12 bases left between them. Per germline, CDR1 SGHAT and CDR2 FQNNGV. The CDR3 here is CASSLGVGGPYEQYF. The CDR3 DNA is TGTGCCAGCAGCTTAGGTGTAGGCGGCCCCTACGAGCAGTACTTC.

This clone has just one count. V gene TRBV19 combines with J gene TRBJ2-3; the D gene is possibly TRBD2 (6 bases). The CDR3 consists of 14 residues. Germline V gene data show CDR1 as LNHDA and CDR2 as SQIVND (reference sequence). Between the trimmed V and J ends, which lost 2 bases and 1 base, there was a span of 7 bases. CDR3 coding DNA: TGTGCCAGTAGTATACGCGGGGGCACAGATACGCAGTATTTT. Its protein product is CASSIRGGTDTQYF.

This sequence joins TRBV6-1 and TRBJ2-7; D may be TRBD1 (5 bases). Trimming cost V 1 base and J 6 bases, with 7 bases left between them. This CDR3 is 12 amino acids long. Germline V CDR1 and CDR2: MNHNS, SASEGT. The CDR3 here is CASSEEGVEQYF. As DNA, the CDR3 is TGTGCCAGCAGTGAAGAAGGGGTCGAGCAGTACTTC.

The V call is TRBV7-9, the J call TRBJ2-7, with D possibly TRBD2 on 5 matching bases. This CDR3 spans 14 amino acids. From germline, CDR1 is SEHNR and CDR2 FQNEAQ (reference sequence). Trimming removed 2 bases from V and 3 bases from J, with 11 bases in between. CDR3 in DNA: TGTGCCAGCAGCTTAATGGGAGCGAACTACGAGCAGTACTTC. It yields the protein CASSLMGANYEQYF. Full variable domain (remainder filled in from reference TRBV7-9 and TRBJ2-7): DTGVSQNPRHKITKRGQNVTFRCDPISEHNRLYWYRQTLGQGPEFLTYFQNEAQLEKSRLLSDRFSAERPKGSFSTLEIQRTEQGDSAMYLCASSLMGANYEQYFGPGTRLTVT.

This chain connects TRBV6-1 to TRBJ2-1; D remains unclear. V shed 6 bases and J shed 6 bases, with 6 bases lying between them. Germline V gene data show CDR1 as MNHNS and CDR2 as SASEGT. This CDR3 has 11 residues. The CDR3 DNA is TGTGCCAGCAGGAGTCCCAATGAGCAGTTCTTC. Its translation: CASRSPNEQFF.

The genes are TRBV7-8 and TRBJ1-5, with D hard to call. Germline CDR1 is SGHVS and CDR2 is FQNEAQ. Trimming took off 2 bases at V and 2 bases at J, with 13 bases between the two ends. There are 16 residues in the CDR3. CDR3 amino acids: CASSLPRRDGNQPQHF. DNA for the CDR3: TGTGCCAGCAGCTTACCGCGGAGAGACGGCAATCAGCCCCAGCATTTT.

CDR3 DNA sequence: TGCAGCGGGGGCAGTATTGGGGTAAACCTCCACAGCAATGAGCAGTTCTTC. Protein sequence: CSGGSIGVNLHSNEQFF. The V gene is TRBV29-1, the J gene TRBJ2-1; a weak D match, TRBD1 (5 bases). CDR1 is SQVTM, CDR2 ANQGSEA, per germline. V was clipped by 7 bases and J by 6 bases, with 28 bases between them. This CDR3 has 17 residues.